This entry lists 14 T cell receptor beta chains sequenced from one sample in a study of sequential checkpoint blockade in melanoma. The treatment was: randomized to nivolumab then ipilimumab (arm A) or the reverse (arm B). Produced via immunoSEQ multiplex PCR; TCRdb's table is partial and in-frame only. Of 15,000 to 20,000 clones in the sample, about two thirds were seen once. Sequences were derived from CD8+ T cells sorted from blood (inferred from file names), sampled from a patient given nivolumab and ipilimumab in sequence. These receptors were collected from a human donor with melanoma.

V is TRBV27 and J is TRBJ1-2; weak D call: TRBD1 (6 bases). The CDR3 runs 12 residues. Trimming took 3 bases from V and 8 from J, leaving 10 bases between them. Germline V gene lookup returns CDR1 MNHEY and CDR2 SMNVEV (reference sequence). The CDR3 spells CASSLQGKGYTF. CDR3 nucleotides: TGTGCCAGCAGTTTGCAGGGGAAAGGCTACACCTTC.

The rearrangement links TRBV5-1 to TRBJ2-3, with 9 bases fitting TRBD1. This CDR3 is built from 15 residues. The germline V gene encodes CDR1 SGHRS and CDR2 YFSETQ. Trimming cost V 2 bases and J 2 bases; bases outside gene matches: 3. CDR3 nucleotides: TGCGCCAGCAGCTTTCACAGGGGGCACACAGATACGCAGTATTTT. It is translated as CASSFHRGHTDTQYF.

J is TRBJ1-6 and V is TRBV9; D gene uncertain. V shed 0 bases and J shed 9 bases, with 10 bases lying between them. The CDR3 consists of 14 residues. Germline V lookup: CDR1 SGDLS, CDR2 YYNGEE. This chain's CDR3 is CASSVAAAGSPLHF. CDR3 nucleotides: TGTGCCAGCAGCGTAGCGGCAGCGGGTTCACCCCTCCACTTT. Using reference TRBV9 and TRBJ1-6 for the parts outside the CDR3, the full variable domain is DSGVTQTPKHLITATGQRVTLRCSPRSGDLSVYWYQQSLDQGLQFLIQYYNGEERAKGNILERFSAQQFPDLHSELNLSSLELGDSALYFCASSVAAAGSPLHFGNGTRLTVT.

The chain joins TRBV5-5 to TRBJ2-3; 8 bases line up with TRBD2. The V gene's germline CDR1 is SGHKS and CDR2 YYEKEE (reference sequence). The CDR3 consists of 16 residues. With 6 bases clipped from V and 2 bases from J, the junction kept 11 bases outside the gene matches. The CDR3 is CASTTYGGGYTDTQYF. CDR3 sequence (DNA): TGTGCCAGCACCACTTACGGGGGGGGCTACACAGATACGCAGTATTTT.

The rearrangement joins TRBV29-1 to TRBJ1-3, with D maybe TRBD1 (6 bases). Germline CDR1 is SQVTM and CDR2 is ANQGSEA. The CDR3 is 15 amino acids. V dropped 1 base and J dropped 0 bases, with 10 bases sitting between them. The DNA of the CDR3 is TGCAGCGTTGAAGCTTCAGGGGTCTCTGGAAACACCATATATTTT. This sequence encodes CSVEASGVSGNTIYF. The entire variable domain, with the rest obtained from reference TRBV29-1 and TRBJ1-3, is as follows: SAVISQKPSRDICQRGTSLTIQCQVDSQVTMMFWYRQQPGQSLTLIATANQGSEATYESGFVIDKFPISRPNLTFSTLTVSNMSPEDSSIYLCSVEASGVSGNTIYFGEGSWLTVV.

CDR3 nucleotide sequence: TGTGCCAGCAGTAATCCCGGGACAGGGGACGACGAGCAGTACTTC. It is translated as CASSNPGTGDDEQYF. V gene TRBV2 combines with J gene TRBJ2-7, with 10 bases that match TRBD1. There are 15 residues in the CDR3. The junction had 9 bases not matched to a gene; V was cut back by 5 bases and J by 5 bases. CDR1 and CDR2 from the germline V gene are SNHLY and FYNNEI.

The CDR3 sequence: CATSRDVRGYNEKLFF. CDR3 coding DNA: TGTGCCACCAGCAGAGATGTAAGGGGGTATAATGAAAAACTGTTTTTT. V and J are TRBV15 and TRBJ1-4; D is possibly TRBD1 (6 bases). CDR1 is LNHNV and CDR2 is YYDKDF in the germline V gene (reference sequence). Trimming left V 0 bases short and J 4 bases short, with 12 bases between. The CDR3 runs to 16 residues.

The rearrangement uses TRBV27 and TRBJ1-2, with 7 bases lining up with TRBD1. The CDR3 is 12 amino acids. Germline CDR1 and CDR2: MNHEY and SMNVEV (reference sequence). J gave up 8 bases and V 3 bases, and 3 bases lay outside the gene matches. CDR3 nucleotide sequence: TGTGCCAGCAGTTTCGGACAGGACGGCTACACCTTC. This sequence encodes CASSFGQDGYTF.

As DNA, the CDR3 is TGCAGTGCAACTACAGGGGTCGAGCAGTACGTC. Translating gives CSATTGVEQYV. This chain links TRBV20-1 with TRBJ2-7; 7 bases agree with TRBD1. Looked up from germline, CDR1 is DFQATT and CDR2 is SNEGSKA (reference sequence). This CDR3 has 11 amino acids. After removal of 6 bases from V and 6 bases from J, the junction contained 5 bases not matched to a gene.

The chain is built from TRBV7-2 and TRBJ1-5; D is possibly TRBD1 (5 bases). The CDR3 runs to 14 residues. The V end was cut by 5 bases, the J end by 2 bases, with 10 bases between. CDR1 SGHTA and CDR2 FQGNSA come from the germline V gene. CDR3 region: CASSPGMGNQPQHF. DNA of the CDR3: TGTGCCAGCAGCCCAGGGATGGGCAATCAGCCCCAGCATTTT.

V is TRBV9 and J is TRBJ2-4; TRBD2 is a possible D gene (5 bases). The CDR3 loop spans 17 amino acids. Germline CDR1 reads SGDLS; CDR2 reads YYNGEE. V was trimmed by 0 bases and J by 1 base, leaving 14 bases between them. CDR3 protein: CASSVDLGRGAKNIQYF. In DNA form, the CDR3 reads TGTGCCAGCAGCGTAGATCTCGGCCGAGGGGCCAAAAACATTCAGTACTTC.

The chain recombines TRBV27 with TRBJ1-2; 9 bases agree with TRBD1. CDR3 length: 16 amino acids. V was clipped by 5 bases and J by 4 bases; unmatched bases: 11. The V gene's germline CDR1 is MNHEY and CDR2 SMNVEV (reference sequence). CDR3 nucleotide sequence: TGTGCCAGCAGTCCGACAGGGGGAGTCTTCTCCTATGGCTACACCTTC. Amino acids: CASSPTGGVFSYGYTF.

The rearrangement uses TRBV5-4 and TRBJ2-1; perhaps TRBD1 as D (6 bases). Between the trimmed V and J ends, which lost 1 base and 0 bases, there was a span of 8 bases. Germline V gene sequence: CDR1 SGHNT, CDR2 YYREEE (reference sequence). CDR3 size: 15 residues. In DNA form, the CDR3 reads TGTGCCAGCAGCTTGATAGGGGGCTCCTACAATGAGCAGTTCTTC. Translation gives CASSLIGGSYNEQFF.

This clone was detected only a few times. The CDR3 is CASTRGWDNYEQYV. The CDR3 DNA is TGTGCCAGCACCCGAGGGTGGGACAACTACGAGCAGTACGTC. V usage is TRBV6-5 and J usage is TRBJ2-7, with a tentative D call TRBD1 (6 bases). Germline V gene data show CDR1 as MNHEY and CDR2 as SVGAGI. Trimming took off 7 bases at V and 3 bases at J, with 16 bases between the two ends. This CDR3 contains 14 residues.